This T cell receptor beta chain was obtained from a study of T-cell memory formation after mild COVID-19. Study summary: For the most part, TCR clusters were specific to one donor.

5'RACE primed from the constant segment yielded TCR alpha and TCR beta cDNA libraries bearing sample barcodes and UMIs. TCRdb reanalysed the 5' RACE reads using MiXCR and keeps one entry per CDR3 protein. The repertoire includes around 510,000 distinct CDR3 sequences, about a fifth of them detected once, and about 8.4% sits in the top ten. Notes on the study in general: Pre-infection memory contained some responding clones, which suggested that cross-reactive memory had joined. Whereas later expanders leaned CD4+, clones contracting day 15 to 85 showed a balanced CD4/CD8 makeup.

Only one count was recorded for this clonotype. What it binds is not known. CDR1 and CDR2 from the germline V gene are SGHTA and FQGNSA. The CDR3 loop spans 13 amino acids. The chain recombines TRBV7-2 with TRBJ2-1; maybe TRBD1 (5 bases). Sequencing was carried out using PBMCs or a T cell subset sorted from them (not recorded which). The TCR was taken from an adult woman who had mild COVID-19 (a few samples of this study predate the infection). Cell type and time point are not known. The CDR3 protein is CSCSWGAFNEQFF. CDR3 nucleotide sequence: TGTTCCTGTTCGTGGGGCGCGTTCAATGAGCAGTTCTTC.